What follows describes a single TCR beta chain. Its antigen is not identified. This sample was taken from a study of siplizumab effects on memory and regulatory T cells. Findings and limits, study-wide: The alloresponse seemed to draw substantially on naive T cells, which appeared more diverse than memory cells. Memory cells that were CD4+ and unstimulated gave rise to alloreactive sequences, which siplizumab significantly reduced.

Per individual sample, about 10^5 TCR templates were assayed. Sequencing was performed with immunoSEQ multiplex PCR; in TCRdb, only in-frame clones are kept and a portion is missing. In the table there are some 96,000 clones, about 94% of which are singletons. V was trimmed by 5 bases and J by 8 bases, leaving 10 bases between them. The V gene's germline CDR1 is MGHDK and CDR2 SYGVNS. This CDR3 comprises 13 residues. This TCR derives from a human donor in good health. Sequenced material: non-Treg CD4+ T cells sorted from blood. The chain employs TRBV25-1 and TRBJ1-6; D unresolved. The chain's CDR3 is CASSSTGDSPLHF. The CDR3 DNA sequence: TGTGCCAGCAGTTCCACCGGCGATTCACCCCTCCACTTT.